The clone carrying this T cell receptor beta chain was picked up a small number of times. Its target is unknown. MiXCR, applied by TCRdb to the 5' RACE reads, yields one record per CDR3 protein. The table lists some 440,000 distinct CDR3 sequences, roughly a quarter of them singletons. Trimming took off 4 bases at V and 7 bases at J, with 14 bases between the two ends. This CDR3 region has 14 residues. Only healthy Caucasians were enrolled as donors. This sample stems from a study of identical twins. Regarding the study as a whole: In zero-insertion analyses, partial confounding could arise from invariant MAIT and iNKT cells.

The data also belong to a second study, concerning T cells expressing NK-cell markers. From that report: An anti-gamma-delta TCR antibody confined sorting to alpha-beta TCR T cells across several of the experiments. It remained uncertain whether the expanded NKG2C+ T cell clones were specific for HCMV antigens.

The sequenced material came from CD4+ T cells sorted from blood. This clonotype was obtained from a woman between 18 and 30 years old in good health. V usage is TRBV12-3 or TRBV12-4 and J usage is TRBJ1-5, with TRBD1 as a possible D gene (6 bases). The CDR3 spells CASSWGGLGQPQHF. CDR3 in DNA: TGTGCCAGCAGTTGGGGGGGGCTTGGACAGCCCCAGCATTTT.